This TCR beta chain appears in the sequencing data of a study of cytomegalovirus exposure and HLA in healthy donors (dated by TCRdb to about 2017). Regarding the complete study: In an earlier analysis of under 600 of the donors, around 300 Gb of sequence data and 95 million to 130 million unique TCR beta sequences from some 170 million T cells were reported. Typing coverage varied by locus: roughly 629-640 donors for A, B, C, DRB1 and DQB1; approximately 520 for DQA1; more than 600 for DPA1; under 490 for DPB1. HLA typing included class I and class II loci at four-digit resolution. The genetic ancestry cluster associated with self-reported Caucasian donors included 70% to 85% of the 398 genotyped donors. A handful of DR-DQ haplotypes were handled as single units for association and clustering because linkage in the cohort was strong. To predict cytomegalovirus infection status, the study combined high-throughput TCR immunosequencing, statistical association of individual TCRs with disease status, and machine learning. The later analysis used no new phenotypic data to find candidate immune exposures, relying instead on TCR beta sequences and their occurrence across donors. The aim of the study was to test whether cataloging public T cell receptors could identify signatures of past pathogen exposure. Every discovery cohort repertoire had been produced on one sequencing platform. An early release covering just under 650 HLA-typed donors comprised about 300 gigabases of sequencing data and approximately 85 million unique TCR sequences. A later genetic analysis took genome-wide SNP genotypes for about 60% of the roughly 670 donors and used that subset as a discovery cohort. A later analysis re-examined previously published TCR beta repertoires from more than 650 donors and added high-resolution HLA genotyping to investigate patterns of TCR occurrence. Donor age, sex, ethnicity and CMV serostatus were compiled alongside the repertoire data. Using immunosequencing, the study profiled T cell repertoires from around 670 subjects and related those repertoires to cytomegalovirus serostatus. A separate validation cohort of 100 to 150 different subjects was used in addition to the 666-subject first cohort. An earlier analysis of approximately 630 of the donors applied high-throughput TCR beta sequencing to assess whether each TCR beta V gene segment acted as functional or pseudogenic. Across roughly 420 genotyped donors of the cohort, an average of roughly 200,000 unique TCR beta nucleotide sequences per donor were sequenced, and roughly 17% of those sequences were non-productive.

Taken from cysteine to phenylalanine, the CDR3 has 18 residues. The read is trimmed to its CDR3 DNA, 54 bases read in frame from base 1. Sequences SGHTA (CDR1) and FQGNSA (CDR2) are obtained from the germline V gene. Trimming leaves V shorter by 5 bases and J shorter by 4 bases, with the junction holding 17 bases beyond the gene matches. Receptor libraries were prepared by the immunoSEQ multiplex PCR assay. For the multiplex PCR, a mixture combining 60 forward primers for TCR Vbeta segments and 13 reverse primers for TCR Jbeta segments was used. A multiplex PCR assay on genomic DNA amplified the CDR3 region of rearranged TCR beta genes. The amplified TCR beta libraries were sequenced on the Illumina HiSeq System as 87-base-pair reads. The source study handled its data this way. A later analysis tallied around 82 million unique TCR beta chains across the 700 or so repertoires, and about 10 million of those chains were shared by two or more donors. Raw reads were error-corrected and collapsed into unique sequences with a nearest-neighbor algorithm that merged closely related sequences to remove PCR and sequencing errors. CDR3 sequences were aligned to IMGT reference sequences to assign V, D and J gene segments. Each retained sequence needed at least a six-nucleotide match to both a V gene segment and a J gene segment. A rearrangement counted as productive if the CDR3 had no stop codons and remained in frame with V and J, and every other rearrangement counted as non-productive. Following IMGT convention, CDR3 was defined as the stretch from the second conserved V-encoded cysteine to the conserved J-encoded phenylalanine. Sequences without an unambiguous match to a single V gene segment were excluded from the earlier analysis of a few hundred of the donors. An earlier analysis of around 600 of the donors classified V segments as functional when productive rearrangements were above 56.7% and as segregating when the standard deviation between donors was above 5%. A statistical classification framework was developed to diagnose cytomegalovirus status using the catalog of TCR beta chain sequences. In a later analysis, TCR nucleotide sequences were compared against IMGT/GENE-DB human TR gene sequences so that V and J genes could be assigned. The TCRdist pipeline was used in a later analysis to assign CDR3 sequences and most-parsimonious VDJ recombination scenarios. In a later analysis, each TCR beta chain was defined by its CDR3 amino acid sequence together with its V-gene family, and reads without a unique V-gene family were excluded. As a way to deal with suspected cross-contamination and a sequencing artifact, a later analysis dropped approximately 590 nucleotide sequences that were highly shared and had low generation probability. In a later analysis, a clonal expansion index was calculated for each public chain from normalized within-repertoire ranks of inferred template counts. In a later analysis, generation probabilities were computed with a VDJ recombination model fitted to out-of-frame rearrangements, and the resulting probabilities were checked against IGoR. Hypergeometric tests were used in a later analysis to score TCR-TCR, TCR-HLA and TCR-CMV co-occurrence, with a repertoire-size bias correction applied to the TCR pairs. To estimate false discovery rates, a later analysis permuted the HLA or CMV assignments 20 times. In a later analysis, co-occurring TCRs were grouped with DBSCAN, and TCRdist sequence similarity was added when clustering was performed within HLA-allele-positive subsets. Repertoires with fewer than 30,000 or more than 120,000 public chains, plus five repertoires with anomalous nucleotide sharing, were excluded from co-occurrence clustering. TCRdb re-hosts the immuneACCESS table, in-frame sequences only. Its copies lack some clones; in the studies checked, an unresolved V gene accounts for under half of them, and the cause for the rest is not known. V, J and clone size reflect that table, while D and trimming were determined from the DNA. The sample table shows around 200,000 clones, and about 83% are seen once. The ten largest make up 1.2% to 1.5% of the sample.

The cohort comprised 550 to 700 healthy bone marrow donors. At the time of sampling, all cohort members were nominally healthy, though unrecorded immune exposures were likely present. The donor was CMV seronegative and was included in the group of several hundred seronegative cohort members. A peripheral blood sample was collected from each donor, and TCR beta sequencing was performed on peripheral blood mononuclear cells. The Qiagen DNeasy Blood Extraction Kit was used to extract genomic DNA from the blood cell samples. General study outcomes and caveats: The earlier analysis of about 600 of the donors excluded some 15 rarely observed V segments, including chromosome 9 orphons, because counts were too low. The classifier was reported to diagnose cytomegalovirus status with high specificity and sensitivity in both the original cohort and the validation cohort. In an earlier analysis of around 600 of the donors, most TCR beta V segments were observed in productive rearrangements about 87% or about 30% of the time, broadly matching IMGT annotations. Because the 87-base-pair reads could not distinguish some IMGT-functional V segments, including TRBV6-2 and TRBV6-3, those segments were excluded. According to the authors, the approach could potentially be generalized to other disease states and immunological phenotypes. Because some donors lacked HLA typing at each locus, the association tests relied only on the typed subset. A later genetic analysis reported fewer N-insertions in productive TCRs among donors in an Asian-associated ancestry cluster than the roughly 700-donor mean. Sequencing depth was assumed to be roughly uniform across donors in the presence/absence analyses, though that assumption may not hold. A later analysis found that most CMV-associated TCR beta chains appeared HLA-restricted, with HLA associations seemingly driven largely by CMV exposure. Specific HLA alleles were associated with 16,951 TCR beta sequences at a false discovery rate of 0.05 in a later analysis. In this cohort, only TCR beta chains were sequenced, and detectable features were limited by the absence of alpha or paired-chain data. In the study, 150 to 200 TCR beta chains were listed as associated with cytomegalovirus. The sequencing pipeline was judged likely to have produced a cluster of highly shared sequence variants as a technical artifact. According to a later analysis, parvovirus B19, influenza, CMV and Epstein-Barr virus appeared linked to several top co-occurrence clusters. A further reported finding was that TCR beta sequences accurately predicted the HLA-A and HLA-B alleles for most subjects in the first cohort. Correlated functional status among segregating V segments might be attributable to linkage disequilibrium, but an unknown experimental factor could not be ruled out. In a later analysis, HLA-associated TCR beta chains showed more clonal expansion and lower generation probabilities than non-associated chains that were equally common. V-gene and J-gene trimming of TCR beta chains was associated with a missense DCLRE1C variant in a later genetic analysis, and the association was replicated in an independent cohort. While some public TCRs were present in many individuals, most TCR sequences turned up only very rarely across donors. The only immune exposure information available for the cohort was CMV serostatus. Assigning TCR associations to individual alleles was difficult when HLA alleles, especially DR and DQ, strongly co-occurred. According to a later analysis, TCR association rates differed among HLA loci, with DRB1 alleles showing the most associated TCRs and HLA-C alleles showing the fewest. Three of the identified cytomegalovirus-associated TCR beta chains were confirmed in vitro to be specific for cytomegalovirus antigens.

About this clone: This receptor's antigen is unknown. Qualities for individual bases were not recorded, and no much larger clone is one base off.

The origin of this receptor is a girl between 10 and 17 years old in good health and CMV-seronegative. The rearrangement combines TRBV7-2 with TRBJ1-2; 9 bases in the junction line up with TRBD1. What was sequenced was PBMCs. The CDR3 region has the sequence CASSNQDRGGRATYGYTF. The DNA sequence reads TGTGCCAGCAGCAACCAAGACAGGGGGGGACGGGCTACCTATGGCTACACCTTC.